This T cell receptor (beta chain) was identified in a study of T cell changes during pregnancy in multiple sclerosis (dated by TCRdb to between 2018 and 2021). About the study as a whole: The study examined how the T cell repertoire changed over the course of pregnancy in women with multiple sclerosis.

Library preparation was by the immunoSEQ multiplex PCR assay. TCRdb limited this immuneACCESS table to in-frame rearrangements with V and J called. A share of clones is missing; checked studies link under half to unresolved V genes, and the rest is unexplained. Present in this sample are more than 45,000 clones, roughly 90% of which were seen just once. 0.6% to 0.7% of the sample is in the top ten clones. With respect to this clone: There is no known antigen for this receptor. No much larger clone is present one base from it, and per-base qualities are unavailable.

CDR1 and CDR2 are drawn from the germline V gene: MNHNS, SASEGT. Trimming removed 2 bases from V and 3 bases from J; the gene matches leave 4 bases unexplained. The CDR3 spans 16 residues, from the cysteine through the phenylalanine. The entry retains the CDR3 DNA only, 48 bases that are in frame from base 1. The rearranged segments are TRBV6-1 and TRBJ1-3; 10 bases in between match TRBD1. Source: CD4+ T cells from peripheral blood mononuclear cells, taken after pregnancy. This receptor was obtained from a female donor with multiple sclerosis, enrolled in a pregnancy study. CDR3 protein: CASSEWTGGIGNTIYF. The base sequence is TGTGCCAGCAGTGAATGGACAGGGGGAATTGGAAACACCATATATTTT.